These 19 T cell receptor beta chains came from one sample sequenced in a study of blood T cell repertoires in COVID-19. Profiling relied on immunoSEQ multiplex PCR, and the TCRdb table lists in-frame clones only, not all of them. The sample has about 240,000 clones, approximately 86% seen once; the top ten hold roughly 3.3%. The specimen sequenced was PBMCs or T cells enriched from blood (not recorded which). The receptor source for this set is a woman between 40 and 50 years old with acute COVID-19.

This clone was counted only a few times. The chain combines TRBV5-1 with TRBJ1-4; tentatively, D is TRBD1 (5 bases). Trimming cost V 6 bases and J 0 bases, with 12 bases left between them. The CDR3 sequence is 15 residues long. Germline V gene lookup returns CDR1 SGHRS and CDR2 YFSETQ. In DNA form, the CDR3 reads TGCGCCAGCAAAGAGGGAGGGGCAACTAATGAAAAACTGTTTTTT. Translating gives CASKEGGATNEKLFF.

This chain joins TRBV6-4 and TRBJ1-4; D is undetermined. The CDR3 length is 20 residues. The ends were cut back, 5 bases at V and 0 bases at J, with 25 bases in the middle. Germline loops: CDR1 MRHNA, CDR2 SNTAGT. The CDR3 nucleotides read TGTGCCAGCAGTCCTTGGGTCCCGGGAAGATTAACGGCAACTAATGAAAAACTGTTTTTT. Translating gives CASSPWVPGRLTATNEKLFF.

The V call is TRBV10-3, the J call TRBJ1-5; D gene uncertain. The CDR3 contains 14 residues. In germline, CDR1 is ENHRY, CDR2 SYGVKD. V lost 2 bases to trimming and J lost 5 bases, with 10 bases between them. The CDR3 here is CAISEGVSYQPQHF. In nucleotides, the CDR3 is TGTGCCATCAGTGAGGGTGTGAGTTATCAGCCCCAGCATTTT.

This rearrangement joins TRBV3-1 (or the pseudogene TRBV3-2) to TRBJ2-1, with 8 nucleotides matching TRBD1. Unmatched junction bases numbered 6, after V lost 0 bases and J lost 8 bases. The germline CDR1 and CDR2 sequences are LGHDT and YNNKEL (reference sequence). CDR3 length: 15 residues. Here the CDR3 DNA reads TGTGCCAGCAGCCAAGACAGGGGGCTTATATATGAGCAGTTCTTC. Translating gives CASSQDRGLIYEQFF.

This chain joins TRBV13 and TRBJ2-7, with 7 bases aligning to TRBD1. This CDR3 spans 14 amino acids. The V gene end was trimmed by 4 bases and the J gene end by 3 bases; junction bases not matched to a gene: 6. CDR1 PRHDT and CDR2 FYEKMQ come from the germline V gene (reference sequence). This chain's CDR3 is CASSSTNRGYEQYF. CDR3 DNA sequence: TGTGCCAGCAGCTCTACCAACAGGGGCTACGAGCAGTACTTC.

The chain joins TRBV20-1 to TRBJ1-3; no firm D call. Germline loops: CDR1 DFQATT, CDR2 SNEGSKA (reference sequence). The CDR3 is 11 residues long. Trimming stripped 3 bases from V and 4 bases from J, with 4 bases between. As DNA, the CDR3 is TGCAGTGCTAGCCAGGGAAACACCATATATTTT. As protein: CSASQGNTIYF.

This clone appeared a single time. This sequence joins TRBV13 and TRBJ2-1; 8 nucleotides agree with TRBD2. V was clipped by 5 bases and J by 6 bases; unmatched bases: 12. Germline-derived CDR1 and CDR2 are PRHDT and FYEKMQ (reference sequence). CDR3 size: 16 residues. As DNA, the CDR3 is TGTGCCAGCAGCCTCCCTACTAGCGGCGGCACCAATGAGCAGTTCTTC. Amino acid sequence: CASSLPTSGGTNEQFF.

Notes on this clone: One end of the junction does not line up with germline, which may come from a read error. The chain recombines TRBV7-7 with TRBJ2-7, with 11 nucleotides matching TRBD2. The length of the CDR3 is 15 residues. The germline gives CDR1 SSHAT, CDR2 FNYEAQ (reference sequence). As DNA, the CDR3 is TGTGCTAGCAGCCCCGGGACTAGCGGCCCCTACGAGCAGTACTTC. Translated, it gives CASSPGTSGPYEQYF.

The J gene is TRBJ2-7, the V gene TRBV7-8; D perhaps matches TRBD1 (6 bases). This CDR3 is built from 15 residues. With 2 bases removed from V and 4 bases from J, the gap between germline ends came to 15 bases. Germline CDR1 reads SGHVS; CDR2 reads FQNEAQ. The CDR3 bases are TGTGCCAGCAGCTTACGTCAGGGTACAGGGTACGAGCAGTACTTC. Amino acid sequence: CASSLRQGTGYEQYF.

This clone was seen only a few times. The V and J genes are TRBV6-1 and TRBJ1-1; possible D gene TRBD1, 5 bases. This CDR3 comprises 13 residues. Germline assignment: CDR1 MNHNS and CDR2 SASEGT. With 5 bases removed from V and 1 base from J, the gap between germline ends came to 8 bases. The CDR3 sequence: CASSFGQNTEAFF. In DNA form, the CDR3 reads TGTGCCAGCAGTTTCGGACAGAACACTGAAGCTTTCTTT.

In its sample, this clone was seen once. V is TRBV19 and J is TRBJ2-2; D gene ambiguous. CDR3 length equals 10 residues. Trimming left V 7 bases short and J 7 bases short, with 4 bases between. Per germline, CDR1 LNHDA and CDR2 SQIVND (reference sequence). The CDR3 reads CASIIGELFF. The DNA for the CDR3 is TGTGCCAGTATAATCGGGGAGCTGTTTTTT.

The chain employs TRBV18 and TRBJ2-3; 8 nucleotides agree with TRBD1. The V segment lost 4 bases and the J segment 1 base; nucleotides outside the gene matches: 4. The CDR3 contains 15 residues. Looked up from germline, CDR1 is KGHSH and CDR2 is LQKENI. The CDR3 is CASSLPGQGTDTQYF. CDR3 DNA sequence: TGTGCCAGCTCACTACCGGGACAGGGCACAGATACGCAGTATTTT.

DNA for the CDR3: TGTGCCAGTAGTATAGGGGCACCCTACTCCTACGAGCAGTACTTC. Translation gives CASSIGAPYSYEQYF. This sequence joins TRBV19 and TRBJ2-7; D unclear. This CDR3 is 15 amino acids long. V was cut by 1 base and J by 0 bases, with 10 bases left in between. Germline V gene sequence: CDR1 LNHDA, CDR2 SQIVND (reference sequence). Supplemented by reference TRBV19 and TRBJ2-7, the full variable domain reads DGGITQSPKYLFRKEGQNVTLSCEQNLNHDAMYWYRQDPGQGLRLIYYSQIVNDFQKGDIAEGYSVSREKKESFPLTVTSAQKNPTAFYLCASSIGAPYSYEQYFGPGTRLTVT.

The chain carries TRBV28 and TRBJ2-1, with D possibly TRBD2 on 6 matching bases. CDR3 size: 12 residues. V gave up 7 bases and J gave up 9 bases, with 13 bases separating them. Germline V gives CDR1 MDHEN, CDR2 SYDVKM. The CDR3 DNA follows: TGTGCCAGCACCACCGGGACTTCTGAGCAGTTCTTC. Amino acid sequence: CASTTGTSEQFF.

This clone was seen just once. The V call is TRBV18, the J call TRBJ1-3, with 8 nucleotides matching TRBD1. Germline values: CDR1 KGHSH, CDR2 LQKENI. The CDR3 contains 17 residues. With V trimmed by 4 bases and J by 0 bases, 8 bases remained unmatched. The CDR3 DNA is TGTGCCAGCTCACTGAGGACAGGGCCCTACTCTGGAAACACCATATATTTT. Translated: CASSLRTGPYSGNTIYF.

The J gene is TRBJ2-1, the V gene TRBV12-3 or TRBV12-4; 9 positions agree with TRBD2. This CDR3 spans 12 amino acids. The J segment lost 14 bases and the V segment lost 5 bases, leaving 7 bases of the junction unmatched. The CDR3 bases are TGTGCCAGCAGTCGGGATAGCGGGAGAGAGTTCTTC. Protein: CASSRDSGREFF.

The rearrangement uses TRBV11-3 and TRBJ2-5; D is possibly TRBD2 (6 bases). Between the trimmed V and J ends, which lost 5 bases and 2 bases, there was a span of 12 bases. The CDR3 extends over 14 amino acids. Germline values: CDR1 SGHNT, CDR2 YENEEA. The CDR3 sequence: CASSQRLVQETQYF. The DNA for the CDR3 is TGTGCCAGCAGCCAAAGACTAGTACAAGAGACCCAGTACTTC.

This chain links TRBV19 with TRBJ2-7; weak D call: TRBD1 (5 bases). The CDR3 is 14 residues long. The germline V gene has CDR1 LNHDA and CDR2 SQIVND (reference sequence). Trimming cost V 5 bases and J 2 bases, with 13 bases left between them. The CDR3 sequence: CASSVQQDAYEQYF. Written as DNA, the CDR3 is TGTGCCAGTAGTGTCCAACAGGACGCCTACGAGCAGTACTTC.

Points on this clone: It is unclear where the CDR3 begins or ends on the DNA, so no DNA is shown, and the CDR3 is as TCRdb lists it. The chain combines TRBV1 with TRBJ1-1. TRBV1 has pseudogene status. The CDR3 is 15 amino acids in total, end residues counted. The CDR3 here is CTSSGVGRGNTEAFF.